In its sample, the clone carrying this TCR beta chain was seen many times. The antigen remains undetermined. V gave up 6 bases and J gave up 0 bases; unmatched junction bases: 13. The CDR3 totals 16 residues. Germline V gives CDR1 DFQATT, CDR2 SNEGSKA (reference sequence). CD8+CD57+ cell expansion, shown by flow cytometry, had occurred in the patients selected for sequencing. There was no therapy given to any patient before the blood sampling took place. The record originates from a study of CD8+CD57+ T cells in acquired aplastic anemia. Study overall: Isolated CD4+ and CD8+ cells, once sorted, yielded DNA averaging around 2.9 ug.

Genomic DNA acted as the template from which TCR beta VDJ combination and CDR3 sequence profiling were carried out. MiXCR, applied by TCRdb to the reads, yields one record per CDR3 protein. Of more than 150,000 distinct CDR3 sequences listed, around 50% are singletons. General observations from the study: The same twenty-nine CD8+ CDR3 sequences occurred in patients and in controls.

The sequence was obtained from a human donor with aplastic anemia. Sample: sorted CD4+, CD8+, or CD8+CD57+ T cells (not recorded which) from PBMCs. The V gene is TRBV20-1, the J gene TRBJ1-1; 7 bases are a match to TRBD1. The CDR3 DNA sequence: TGCAGTGCAACACTAGCCCGGGACAGCCTGAACACTGAAGCTTTCTTT. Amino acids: CSATLARDSLNTEAFF.